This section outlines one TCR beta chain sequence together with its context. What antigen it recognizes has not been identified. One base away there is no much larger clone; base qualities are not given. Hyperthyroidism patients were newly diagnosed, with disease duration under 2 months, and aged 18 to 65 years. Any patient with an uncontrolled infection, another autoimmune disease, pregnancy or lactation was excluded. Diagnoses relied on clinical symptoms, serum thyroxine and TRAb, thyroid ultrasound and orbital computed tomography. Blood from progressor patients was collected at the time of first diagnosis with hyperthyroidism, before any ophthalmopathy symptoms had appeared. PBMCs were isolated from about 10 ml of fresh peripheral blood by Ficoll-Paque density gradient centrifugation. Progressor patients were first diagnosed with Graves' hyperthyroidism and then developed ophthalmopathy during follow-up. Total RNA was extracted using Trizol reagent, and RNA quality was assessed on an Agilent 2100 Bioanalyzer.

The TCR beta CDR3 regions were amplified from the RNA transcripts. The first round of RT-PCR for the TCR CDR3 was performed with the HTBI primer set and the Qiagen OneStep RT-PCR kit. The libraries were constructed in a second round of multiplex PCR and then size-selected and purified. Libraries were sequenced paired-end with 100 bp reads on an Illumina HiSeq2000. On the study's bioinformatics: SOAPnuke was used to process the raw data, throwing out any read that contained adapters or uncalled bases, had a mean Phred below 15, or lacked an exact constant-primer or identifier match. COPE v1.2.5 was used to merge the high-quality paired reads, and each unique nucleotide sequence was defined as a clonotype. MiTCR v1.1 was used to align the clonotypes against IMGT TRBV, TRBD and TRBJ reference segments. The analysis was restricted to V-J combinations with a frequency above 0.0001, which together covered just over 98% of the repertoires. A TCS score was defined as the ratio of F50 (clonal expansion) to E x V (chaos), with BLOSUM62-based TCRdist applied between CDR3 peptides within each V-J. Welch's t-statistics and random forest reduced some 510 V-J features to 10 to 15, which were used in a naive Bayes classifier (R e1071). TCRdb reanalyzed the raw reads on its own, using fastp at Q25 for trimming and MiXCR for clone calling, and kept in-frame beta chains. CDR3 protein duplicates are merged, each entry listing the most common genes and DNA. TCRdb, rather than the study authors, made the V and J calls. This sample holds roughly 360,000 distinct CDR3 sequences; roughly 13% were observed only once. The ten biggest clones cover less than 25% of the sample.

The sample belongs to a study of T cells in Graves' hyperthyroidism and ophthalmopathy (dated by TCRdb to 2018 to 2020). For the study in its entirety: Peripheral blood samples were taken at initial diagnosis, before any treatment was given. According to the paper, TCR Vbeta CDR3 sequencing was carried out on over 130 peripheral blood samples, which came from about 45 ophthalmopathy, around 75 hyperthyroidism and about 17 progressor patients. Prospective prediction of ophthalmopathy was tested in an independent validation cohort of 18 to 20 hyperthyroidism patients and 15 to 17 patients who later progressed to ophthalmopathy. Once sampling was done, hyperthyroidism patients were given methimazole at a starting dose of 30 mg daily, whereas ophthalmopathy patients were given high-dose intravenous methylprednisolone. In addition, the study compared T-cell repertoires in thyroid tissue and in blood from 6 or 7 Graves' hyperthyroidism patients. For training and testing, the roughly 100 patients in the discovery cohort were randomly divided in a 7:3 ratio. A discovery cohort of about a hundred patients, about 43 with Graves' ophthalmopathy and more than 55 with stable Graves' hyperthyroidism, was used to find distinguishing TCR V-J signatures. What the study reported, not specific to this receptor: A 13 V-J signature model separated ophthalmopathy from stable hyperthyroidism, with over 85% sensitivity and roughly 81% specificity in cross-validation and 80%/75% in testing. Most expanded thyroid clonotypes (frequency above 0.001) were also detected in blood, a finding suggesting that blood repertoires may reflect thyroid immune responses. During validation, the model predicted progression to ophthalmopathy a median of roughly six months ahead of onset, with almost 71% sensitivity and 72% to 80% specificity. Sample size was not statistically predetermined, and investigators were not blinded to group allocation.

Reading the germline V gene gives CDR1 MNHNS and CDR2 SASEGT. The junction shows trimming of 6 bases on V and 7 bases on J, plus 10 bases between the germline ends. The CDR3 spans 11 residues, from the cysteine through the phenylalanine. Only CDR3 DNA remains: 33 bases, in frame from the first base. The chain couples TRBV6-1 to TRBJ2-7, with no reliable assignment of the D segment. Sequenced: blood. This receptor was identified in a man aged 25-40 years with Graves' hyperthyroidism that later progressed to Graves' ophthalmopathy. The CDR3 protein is CASRDGHEQYF. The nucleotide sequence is TGTGCCAGCAGGGACGGGCATGAGCAGTACTTC.